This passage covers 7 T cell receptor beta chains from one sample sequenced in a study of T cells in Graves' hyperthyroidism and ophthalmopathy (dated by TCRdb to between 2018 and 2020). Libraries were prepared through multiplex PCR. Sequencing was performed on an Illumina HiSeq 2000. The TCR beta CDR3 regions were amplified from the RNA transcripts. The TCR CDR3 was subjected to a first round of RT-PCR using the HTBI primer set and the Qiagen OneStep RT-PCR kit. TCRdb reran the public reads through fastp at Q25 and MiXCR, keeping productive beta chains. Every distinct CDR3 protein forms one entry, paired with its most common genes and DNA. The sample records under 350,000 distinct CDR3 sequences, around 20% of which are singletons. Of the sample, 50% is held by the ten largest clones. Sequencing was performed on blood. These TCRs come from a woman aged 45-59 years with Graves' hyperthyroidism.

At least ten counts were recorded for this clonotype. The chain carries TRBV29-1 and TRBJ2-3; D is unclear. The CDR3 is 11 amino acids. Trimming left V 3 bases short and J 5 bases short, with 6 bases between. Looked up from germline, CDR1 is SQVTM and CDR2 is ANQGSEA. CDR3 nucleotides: TGCAGCGTTGAGTGGCTAGATACGCAGTATTTT. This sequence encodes CSVEWLDTQYF.

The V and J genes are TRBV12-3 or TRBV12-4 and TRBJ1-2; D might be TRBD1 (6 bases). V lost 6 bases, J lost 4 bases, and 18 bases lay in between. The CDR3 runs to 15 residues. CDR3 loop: CASRPDSPTGYGYTF. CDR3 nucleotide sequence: TGTGCCAGCAGACCGGACAGTCCTACGGGCTATGGCTACACCTTC.

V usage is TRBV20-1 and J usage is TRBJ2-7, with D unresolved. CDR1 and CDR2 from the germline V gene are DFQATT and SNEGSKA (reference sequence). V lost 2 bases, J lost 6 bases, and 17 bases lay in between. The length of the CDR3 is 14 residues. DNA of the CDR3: TGCAGTGCTAGATTAACTGGGGTTGGTGGCGAGCAGTACTTC. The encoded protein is CSARLTGVGGEQYF.

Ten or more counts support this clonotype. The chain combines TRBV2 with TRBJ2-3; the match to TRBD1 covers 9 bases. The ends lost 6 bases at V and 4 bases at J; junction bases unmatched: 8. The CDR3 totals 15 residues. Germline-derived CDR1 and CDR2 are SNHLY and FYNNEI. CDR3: CASRGRTGVADTQYF. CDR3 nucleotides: TGTGCCAGCAGGGGACGGACAGGGGTGGCAGATACGCAGTATTTT.

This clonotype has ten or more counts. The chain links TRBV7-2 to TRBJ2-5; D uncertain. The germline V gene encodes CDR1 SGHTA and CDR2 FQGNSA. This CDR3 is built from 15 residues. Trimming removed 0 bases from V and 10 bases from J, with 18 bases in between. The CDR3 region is CASSLAGLDSVGQYF. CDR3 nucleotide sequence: TGTGCCAGCAGCTTAGCGGGCCTCGATTCTGTCGGCCAGTACTTC.

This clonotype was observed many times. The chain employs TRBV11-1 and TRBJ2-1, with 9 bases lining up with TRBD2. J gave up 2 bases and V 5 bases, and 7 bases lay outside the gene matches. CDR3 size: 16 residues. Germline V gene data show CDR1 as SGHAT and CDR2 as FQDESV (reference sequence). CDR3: CASSPRLAVTYNEQFF. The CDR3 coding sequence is TGTGCCAGCAGCCCCAGACTAGCGGTTACCTACAATGAGCAGTTCTTC.

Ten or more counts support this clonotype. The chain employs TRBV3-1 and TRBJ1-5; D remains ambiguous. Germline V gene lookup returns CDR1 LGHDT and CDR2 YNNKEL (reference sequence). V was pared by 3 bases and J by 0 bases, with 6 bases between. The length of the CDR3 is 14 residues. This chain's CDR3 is CASSQMDSNQPQHF. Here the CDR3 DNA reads TGTGCCAGCAGCCAGATGGATAGCAATCAGCCCCAGCATTTT.